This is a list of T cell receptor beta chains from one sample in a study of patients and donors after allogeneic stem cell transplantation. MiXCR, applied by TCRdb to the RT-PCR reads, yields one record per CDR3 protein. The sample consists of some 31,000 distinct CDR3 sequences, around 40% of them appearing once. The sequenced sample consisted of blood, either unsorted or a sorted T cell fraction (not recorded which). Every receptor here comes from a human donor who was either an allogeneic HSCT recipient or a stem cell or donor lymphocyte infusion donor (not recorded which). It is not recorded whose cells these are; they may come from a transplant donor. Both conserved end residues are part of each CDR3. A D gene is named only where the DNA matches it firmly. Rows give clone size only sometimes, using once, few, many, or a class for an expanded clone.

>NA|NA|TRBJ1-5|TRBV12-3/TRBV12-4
CASLYSIQPQHF
TGTGCCAGCCTATACTCAATCCAGCCCCAGCATTTT
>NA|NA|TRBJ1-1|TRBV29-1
CSVEENRLGTEAFF
TGCAGCGTTGAAGAAAACAGACTCGGCACTGAAGCTTTCTTT
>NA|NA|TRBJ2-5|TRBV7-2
CASSNSGVAKTQYF
TGTGCCAGCAGCAACTCAGGAGTCGCGAAGACCCAGTACTTC
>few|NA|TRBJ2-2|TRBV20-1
CSARKSGQPNTGELFF
TGCAGTGCTAGAAAAAGCGGGCAGCCAAACACCGGGGAGCTGTTTTTT
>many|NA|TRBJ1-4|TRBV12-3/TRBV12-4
CASTRGRYNEKLFF
TGTGCCAGCACCCGAGGACGATATAATGAAAAACTGTTTTTT
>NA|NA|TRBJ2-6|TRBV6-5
CASRPSLWRAGANVLTF
TGTGCCAGCAGACCCTCACTGTGGAGGGCTGGGGCCAACGTCCTGACTTTC
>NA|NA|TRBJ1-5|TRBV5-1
CASSLGQSSNQPQHF
TGCGCCAGCAGCTTGGGGCAGTCGAGCAATCAGCCCCAGCATTTT
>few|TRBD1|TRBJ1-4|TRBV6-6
CASRPPGQSNEKLFF
TGTGCCAGCAGACCTCCGGGACAGAGCAATGAAAAACTGTTTTTT
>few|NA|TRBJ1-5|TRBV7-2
CASSPSRVNQPQHF
TGTGCCAGCAGCCCCAGTCGGGTCAATCAGCCCCAGCATTTT
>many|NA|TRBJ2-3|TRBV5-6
CASSWASVTDTQYF
TGTGCCAGCAGCTGGGCTAGCGTCACAGATACGCAGTATTTT
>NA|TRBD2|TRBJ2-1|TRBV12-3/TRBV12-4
CASSVSISGGEYNEQFF
TGTGCCAGCAGTGTATCTATTAGCGGGGGCGAGTACAATGAGCAGTTCTTC
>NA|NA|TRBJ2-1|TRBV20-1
CSARGSIGDEQFF
TGCAGTGCTAGAGGGAGCATTGGCGATGAGCAGTTCTTC
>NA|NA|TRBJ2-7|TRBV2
CASGAGGTSYEQYF
TGTGCCAGCGGGGCTGGGGGGACCTCCTACGAGCAGTACTTC
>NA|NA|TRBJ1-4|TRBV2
CASSERGPTVNEKLFF
TGTGCCAGCAGTGAAAGAGGGCCGACAGTTAATGAAAAACTGTTTTTT
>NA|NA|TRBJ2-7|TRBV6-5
CASSYSTGEAYEQYF
TGTGCCAGCAGTTATTCGACAGGTGAGGCCTACGAGCAGTACTTC
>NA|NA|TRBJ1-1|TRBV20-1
CSARAPASAEAFF
TGCAGTGCTAGAGCCCCTGCCTCAGCTGAAGCTTTCTTT
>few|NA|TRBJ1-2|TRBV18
CASSTGTRLGGYTF
TGTGCCAGCTCAACCGGGACGAGGCTGGGCGGCTACACCTTC
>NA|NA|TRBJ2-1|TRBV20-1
CSARSLPGYNEQFF
TGCAGTGCTAGATCCCTCCCGGGATACAATGAGCAGTTCTTC
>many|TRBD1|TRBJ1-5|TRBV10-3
CAITQGGGQPQHF
TGTGCCATCACACAGGGGGGCGGGCAGCCCCAGCATTTT
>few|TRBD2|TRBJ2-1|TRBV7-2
CASSLSGREYNEQFF
TGTGCCAGCAGCTTATCAGGGAGGGAATACAATGAGCAGTTCTTC
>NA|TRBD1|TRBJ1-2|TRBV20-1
CSAWTGGNYGYTF
TGCAGTGCATGGACAGGGGGTAACTATGGCTACACCTTC
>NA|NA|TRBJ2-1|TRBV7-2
CASSLVVGRSYNEQFF
TGTGCCAGCAGCTTAGTGGTGGGGCGCTCCTACAATGAGCAGTTCTTC
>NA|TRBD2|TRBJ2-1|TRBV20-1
CSAIGGRAGGSYNEQFF
TGCAGTGCTATCGGCGGGAGAGCGGGGGGCTCCTACAATGAGCAGTTCTTC
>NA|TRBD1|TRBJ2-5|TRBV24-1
CATSLGGTVGETQYF
TGTGCCACCTCCCTGGGTGGGACAGTCGGGGAGACCCAGTACTTC
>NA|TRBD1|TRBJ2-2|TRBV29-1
CSVARRGQGTNTGELFF
TGCAGCGTTGCAAGGAGGGGACAGGGGACGAACACCGGGGAGCTGTTTTTT
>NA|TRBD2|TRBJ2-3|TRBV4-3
CASSQDRLAANLRADTQYF
TGCGCCAGCAGCCAAGATAGGCTAGCGGCAAATCTGAGGGCAGATACGCAGTATTTT
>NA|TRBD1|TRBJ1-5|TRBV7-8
CASSLGTGGDQPQHF
TGTGCCAGCAGCTTGGGGACAGGGGGCGATCAGCCCCAGCATTTT
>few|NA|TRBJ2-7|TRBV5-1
CASSLEGHEQYF
TGCGCCAGCAGCTTGGAGGGACACGAGCAGTACTTC
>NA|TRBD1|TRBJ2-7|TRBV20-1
CSAPRQGTYEQYF
TGCAGTGCTCCCCGACAGGGGACCTACGAGCAGTACTTC
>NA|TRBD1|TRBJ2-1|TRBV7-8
CASNPPSGTGGFNEQFF
TGTGCCAGCAACCCGCCTTCCGGGACAGGGGGCTTCAATGAGCAGTTCTTC
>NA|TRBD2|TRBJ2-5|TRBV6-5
CASTPWAGEETQYF
TGTGCCAGCACCCCGTGGGCGGGAGAAGAGACCCAGTACTTC
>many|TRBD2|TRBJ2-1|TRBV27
CASSPGTSGANEQFF
TGTGCCAGCAGCCCCGGGACTAGCGGGGCCAATGAGCAGTTCTTC
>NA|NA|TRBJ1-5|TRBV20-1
CSAASAGIQPQHF
TGCAGTGCTGCCTCGGCAGGGATTCAGCCCCAGCATTTT
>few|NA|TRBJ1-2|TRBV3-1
CASSQDGGRDYGYTF
TGTGCCAGCAGCCAAGACGGGGGGCGCGACTATGGCTACACCTTC
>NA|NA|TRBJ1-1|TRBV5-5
CASSAGAGATEAFF
TGTGCCAGCAGCGCCGGAGCAGGTGCCACTGAAGCTTTCTTT
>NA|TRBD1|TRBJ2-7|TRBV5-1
CASSLAADRVEEQYF
TGCGCCAGCAGCTTGGCCGCGGACAGGGTCGAGGAGCAGTACTTC
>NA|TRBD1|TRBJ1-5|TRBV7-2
CASSYFGTGTYQPQHF
TGTGCCAGCAGCTATTTTGGGACAGGGACGTATCAGCCCCAGCATTTT
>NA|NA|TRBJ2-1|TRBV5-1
CASRDGQLGEQFF
TGCGCCAGCAGGGATGGACAGTTGGGTGAGCAGTTCTTC
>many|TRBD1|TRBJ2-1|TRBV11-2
CASSRTGTGEYNEQFF
TGTGCCAGCAGCCGAACCGGGACAGGGGAATACAATGAGCAGTTCTTC
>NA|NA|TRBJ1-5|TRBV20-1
CSAREGRQPQHF
TGCAGTGCTAGAGAGGGAAGACAGCCCCAGCATTTT
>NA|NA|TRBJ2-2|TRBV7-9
CASSLAGRGAETGELFF
TGTGCCAGCAGCTTAGCCGGCCGGGGGGCCGAGACCGGGGAGCTGTTTTTT